This T cell receptor (beta chain) was sequenced for a study of CD8 T cells in Susac syndrome. This clonotype occurred a few times. A quantity of about 0.5 to 1 ug RNA underwent reverse transcription using random hexamers. TCRdb re-analysed the immunoSEQ multiplex PCR reads in MiXCR, keeping a single row per CDR3 protein. The sample includes over 150,000 distinct CDR3 sequences, about 93% of them seen just once. This CDR3 spans 14 amino acids. Unmatched junction bases numbered 4, after V lost 4 bases and J lost 4 bases. CDR1 and CDR2 (germline): KGHSH, LQKENI. Input material: CD4+ T cells from PBMCs. The sequence was obtained from a human donor with Susac syndrome. The rearrangement joins TRBV18 to TRBJ1-1; 9 bases map to TRBD1. The CDR3 DNA reads TGTGCCAGCTCACAAGGACAGGGGATCACTGAAGCTTTCTTT. It specifies CASSQGQGITEAFF.